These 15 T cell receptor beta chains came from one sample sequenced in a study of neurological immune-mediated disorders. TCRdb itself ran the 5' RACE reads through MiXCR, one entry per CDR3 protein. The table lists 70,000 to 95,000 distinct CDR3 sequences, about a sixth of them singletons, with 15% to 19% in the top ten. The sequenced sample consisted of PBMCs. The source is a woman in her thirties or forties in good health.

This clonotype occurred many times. CDR3 nucleotide sequence: TGTGCCAGCAGCTTCGGGAACCGGGAGACCCAGTACTTC. This codes for CASSFGNRETQYF. This chain connects TRBV11-1 to TRBJ2-5; D might be TRBD2 (5 bases). The length of the CDR3 is 13 residues. Germline V gives CDR1 SGHAT, CDR2 FQDESV (reference sequence). Trimming removed 3 bases from V and 5 bases from J, with 10 bases in between.

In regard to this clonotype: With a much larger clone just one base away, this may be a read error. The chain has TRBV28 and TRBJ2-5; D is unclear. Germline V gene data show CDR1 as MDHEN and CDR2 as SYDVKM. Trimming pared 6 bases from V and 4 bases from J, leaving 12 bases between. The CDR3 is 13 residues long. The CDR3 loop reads CASRPQAVETQYF. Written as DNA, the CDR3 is TGTGCCAGCAGGCCTCAGGCGGTAGAGACCCAGTACTTC.

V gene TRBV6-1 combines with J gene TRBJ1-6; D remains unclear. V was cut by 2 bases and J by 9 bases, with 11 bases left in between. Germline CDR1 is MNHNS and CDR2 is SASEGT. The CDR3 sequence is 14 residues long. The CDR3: CASSEWGLGSPLHF. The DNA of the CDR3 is TGTGCCAGCAGTGAATGGGGTCTGGGTTCACCCCTCCACTTT.

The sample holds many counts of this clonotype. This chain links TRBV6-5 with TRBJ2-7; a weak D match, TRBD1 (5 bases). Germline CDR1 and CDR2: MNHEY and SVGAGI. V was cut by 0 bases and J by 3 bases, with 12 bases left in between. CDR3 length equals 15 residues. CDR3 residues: CASSYSLQGVYEQYF. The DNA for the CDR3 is TGTGCCAGCAGTTACTCCCTTCAGGGCGTCTACGAGCAGTACTTC.

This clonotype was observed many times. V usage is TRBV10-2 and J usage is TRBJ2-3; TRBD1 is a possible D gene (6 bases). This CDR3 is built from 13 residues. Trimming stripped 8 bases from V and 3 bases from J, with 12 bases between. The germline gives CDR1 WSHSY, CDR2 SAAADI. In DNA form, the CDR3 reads TGCGCCAGCCGGAAAGGGGGTACAGATACGCAGTATTTT. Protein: CASRKGGTDTQYF.

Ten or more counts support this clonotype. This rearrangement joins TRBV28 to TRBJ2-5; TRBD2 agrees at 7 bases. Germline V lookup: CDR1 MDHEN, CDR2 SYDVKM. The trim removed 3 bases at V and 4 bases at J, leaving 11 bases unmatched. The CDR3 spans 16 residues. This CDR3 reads CASSFAGEAEGETQYF. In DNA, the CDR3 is TGTGCCAGCAGTTTCGCGGGGGAGGCTGAGGGAGAGACCCAGTACTTC.

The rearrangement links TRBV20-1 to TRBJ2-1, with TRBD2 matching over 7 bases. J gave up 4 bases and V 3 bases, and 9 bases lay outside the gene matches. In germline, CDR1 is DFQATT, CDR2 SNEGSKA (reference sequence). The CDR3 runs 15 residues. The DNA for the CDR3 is TGCAGTGCTAGTCCCGCTAGCGGTTCATACAATGAGCAGTTCTTC. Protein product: CSASPASGSYNEQFF.

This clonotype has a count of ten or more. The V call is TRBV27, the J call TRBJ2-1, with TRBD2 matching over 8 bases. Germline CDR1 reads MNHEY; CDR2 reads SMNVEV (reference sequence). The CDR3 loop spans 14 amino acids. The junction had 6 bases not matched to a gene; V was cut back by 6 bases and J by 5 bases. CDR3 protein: CASRRAGDNNEQFF. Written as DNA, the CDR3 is TGTGCCAGCAGGCGAGCGGGGGATAACAATGAGCAGTTCTTC.

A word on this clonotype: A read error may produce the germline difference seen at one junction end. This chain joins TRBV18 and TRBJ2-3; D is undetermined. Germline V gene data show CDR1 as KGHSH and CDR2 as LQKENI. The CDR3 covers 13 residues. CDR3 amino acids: CVSSPLEQDTQYF. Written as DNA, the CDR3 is TGTGTCAGCTCACCACTCGAACAGGATACGCAGTATTTT.

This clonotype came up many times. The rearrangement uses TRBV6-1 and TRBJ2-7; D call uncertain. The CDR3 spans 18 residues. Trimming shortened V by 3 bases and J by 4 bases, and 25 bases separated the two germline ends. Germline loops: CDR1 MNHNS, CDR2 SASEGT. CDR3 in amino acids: CASSDHPSAPPLLYEQYV. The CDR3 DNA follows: TGTGCCAGCAGTGATCACCCCTCGGCGCCCCCCCTCTTATACGAGCAGTACGTC.

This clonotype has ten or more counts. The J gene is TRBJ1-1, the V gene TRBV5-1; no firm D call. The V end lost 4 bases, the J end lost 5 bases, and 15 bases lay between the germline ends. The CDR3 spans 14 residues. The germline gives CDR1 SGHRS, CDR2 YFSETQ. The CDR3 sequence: CASSLGAPGTEAFF. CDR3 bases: TGCGCCAGCAGCCTGGGCGCCCCGGGGACTGAAGCTTTCTTT.

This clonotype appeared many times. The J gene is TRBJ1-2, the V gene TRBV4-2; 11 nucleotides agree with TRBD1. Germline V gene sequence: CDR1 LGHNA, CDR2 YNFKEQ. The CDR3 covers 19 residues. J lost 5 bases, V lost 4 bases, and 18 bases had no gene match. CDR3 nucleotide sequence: TGTGCCAGCAGCCCCCAGGGTTGGACCGGGACAGGGGGTTCGTATGGCTACACCTTC. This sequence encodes CASSPQGWTGTGGSYGYTF.

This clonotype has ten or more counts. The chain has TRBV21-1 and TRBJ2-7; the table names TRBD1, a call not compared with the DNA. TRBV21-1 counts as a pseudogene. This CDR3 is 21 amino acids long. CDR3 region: CASSKKGEKDGAGAYSYEQYV. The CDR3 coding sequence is TGTGCCAGCAGCAAAAAGGGGGAGAAAGACGGGGCGGGGGCCTACTCCTACGAGCAGTACGTC.

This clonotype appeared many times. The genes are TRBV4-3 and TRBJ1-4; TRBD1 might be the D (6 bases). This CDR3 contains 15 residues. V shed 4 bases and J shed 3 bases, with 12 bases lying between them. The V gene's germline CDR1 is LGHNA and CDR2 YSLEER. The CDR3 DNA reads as TGCGCCAGCAGCCCCCAACAGGGTCCTAATGAAAAACTGTTTTTT. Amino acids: CASSPQQGPNEKLFF.

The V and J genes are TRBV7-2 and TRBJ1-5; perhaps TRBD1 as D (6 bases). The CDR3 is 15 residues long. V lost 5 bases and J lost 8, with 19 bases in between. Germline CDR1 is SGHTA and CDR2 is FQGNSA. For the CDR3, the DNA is TGTGCCAGCAGCATTAGTGGCAGGGGAGGTGAGCCCCAGCATTTT. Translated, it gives CASSISGRGGEPQHF.